These T cell receptor beta chains were read from a single sample in a study of blood T cell repertoires in COVID-19. Here immunoSEQ multiplex PCR was the method, and the copy in TCRdb shows in-frame clones only, minus some. The sample has over 250,000 clones, roughly 89% seen once. The sample comprised PBMCs or T cells enriched from blood (not recorded which). All receptors derive from an older woman who had recovered from COVID-19. Each CDR3 is given with its conserved first and last residue. A D gene is named only where the DNA matches it firmly. Size values are once, few and many counts, or a class for expanded clones, and some rows have none.

v_call,d_call,j_call,clone_size,cdr3_nt,cdr3_aa
TRBV19,NA,TRBJ1-2,NA,TGTGCCAGTAGTATATCCCCCAGGGAAGGCGGCTACACCTTC,CASSISPREGGYTF
TRBV14,NA,TRBJ1-1,once,TGTGCCACCCGACAGGCGATTCACACTGAAGCTTTCTTT,CATRQAIHTEAFF
TRBV10-3,NA,TRBJ1-3,NA,TGTGCCATCAGTGCAGGGGACCTCTCTGGAAACACCATATATTTT,CAISAGDLSGNTIYF
TRBV27,NA,TRBJ2-1,few,TGTGCCAGCAGAAGAACAGGGGGCTCTAGCGGGAGTAGGAATGAGCAGTTCTTC,CASRRTGGSSGSRNEQFF
TRBV5-1,NA,TRBJ2-7,NA,TGCGCCAGCAGCTTTGCCGAGGCATCCGAGCAGTACTTC,CASSFAEASEQYF
TRBV19,TRBD1,TRBJ2-7,few,TGTGCCAGTAGTTTCACGACAGGGCCGTACGAGCAGTACTTC,CASSFTTGPYEQYF
TRBV12-3/TRBV12-4,TRBD1,TRBJ1-5,NA,TGTGCCAGTAAGGGGGCCGGTCAGCCCCAGCATTTT,CASKGAGQPQHF
TRBV11-3,NA,TRBJ1-1,NA,TGTGCCAGCAGCTCCCTCCGGGACACAGGGTCTTTCTTT,CASSSLRDTGSFF
TRBV5-1,TRBD2,TRBJ2-2,NA,TGCGCCAGCAGCCCCCTCGCGGGAGGTAATACCGGGGAGCTGTTTTTT,CASSPLAGGNTGELFF
TRBV21-1,NA,TRBJ1-6,NA,TGTGCCAGCAGCAAAGGCCCCGGACAGGTACAGAATTCACCCCTCCACTTT,CASSKGPGQVQNSPLHF
TRBV5-1,TRBD1,TRBJ2-5,NA,TGCGCCAGCAGCTTAGGACAGGGCGGCGAGACCCAGTACTTC,CASSLGQGGETQYF
TRBV3-1/TRBV3-2,TRBD2,TRBJ2-7,NA,TGTGCCAGCAGCCAAGGGGACGGGGGGGCTTACGAGCAGTACTTC,CASSQGDGGAYEQYF
TRBV27,NA,TRBJ1-1,NA,TGTGCCAGCAGTTTATTGGGGACACATGGTGAAGCTTTCTTT,CASSLLGTHGEAFF
TRBV28,NA,TRBJ2-7,few,TGTGCCAGCAGAACCGGGATACTCTACGAGCAGTACTTC,CASRTGILYEQYF
TRBV7-9,TRBD2,TRBJ2-1,NA,TGTGCCAGCAGCCCCCCCAGGCTAGCGGGGTACAATGAGCAGTTCTTC,CASSPPRLAGYNEQFF
TRBV27,TRBD1,TRBJ1-1,NA,TGTGCCAGCAGTTTAAACACCAGGGGGCGGACTGAAGCTTTCTTT,CASSLNTRGRTEAFF